This T cell receptor beta chain stems from a study of control samples from healthy donors and cancer patients. V lost 3 bases to trimming and J lost 7 bases, with 17 bases between them. The germline V gene has CDR1 SGDLS and CDR2 YYNGEE. This CDR3 has 15 residues. Method: immunoSEQ multiplex PCR; TCRdb's copy keeps in-frame clones and lacks some. The table lists about 120,000 clones, 80% to 90% of them singletons. The clonotype comes from a man younger than 45 in good health. The gene calls are TRBV9 and TRBJ2-1; D remains ambiguous. Sequences were obtained from blood. Written as DNA, the CDR3 is TGTGCCAGCAGCGAGACCCCCGGACGGCTGAATGAGCAGTTCTTC. Its protein product is CASSETPGRLNEQFF. The full variable domain, with the rest looked up from reference TRBV9 and TRBJ2-1, is DSGVTQTPKHLITATGQRVTLRCSPRSGDLSVYWYQQSLDQGLQFLIQYYNGEERAKGNILERFSAQQFPDLHSELNLSSLELGDSALYFCASSETPGRLNEQFFGPGTRLTVL.